These T cell receptor beta chains were read from a single sample in a study of long-term antiretroviral therapy in people with HIV. Assay: immunoSEQ multiplex PCR; the TCRdb copy retains only in-frame clones and omits some. The data show 35,000 or so clones, roughly 85% seen once. The material was unsorted PBMCs, obtained 2.7 to 2.9 years before starting antiretroviral therapy. These receptors came from a woman aged 25-40 years with HIV. The CDR3 runs from the conserved cysteine through the conserved F or W. D genes are given only for firm matches.

V gene	D gene	CDR3 length	J gene	CDR3 protein	CDR3 DNA
TRBV7-8	-	17	TRBJ1-3	CASSLEAPGRLGNTIYF	TGTGCCAGCAGCTTAGAGGCCCCGGGGCGCCTAGGAAACACCATATATTTT
TRBV5-1	-	15	TRBJ2-3	CASSFSWRDPDTQYF	TGCGCCAGCAGCTTCAGCTGGCGGGACCCAGATACGCAGTATTTT
TRBV2	-	11	TRBJ1-1	CAGGRDTEAFF	TGTGCCGGCGGACGGGACACTGAAGCTTTCTTT
TRBV30	-	12	TRBJ2-5	CAWRRGWETQYF	TGTGCCTGGAGAAGGGGTTGGGAGACCCAGTACTTC
TRBV7-2	-	10	TRBJ1-2	CATGGGGYTF	TGTGCTACCGGGGGGGGTGGCTACACCTTC
TRBV19	TRBD1	13	TRBJ2-1	CAVRDRSYNEQFF	TGTGCCGTCCGGGACAGATCCTACAATGAGCAGTTCTTC
TRBV27	-	16	TRBJ1-1	CASSPLTNDRNTEAFF	TGTGCCAGCAGTCCTCTAACCAATGACAGAAACACTGAAGCTTTCTTT
TRBV6-1	-	14	TRBJ1-2	CASSEALVDYGYTF	TGTGCCAGCAGTGAAGCGCTAGTGGACTATGGCTACACCTTC
TRBV7-9	-	12	TRBJ2-1	CASSQDRREQFF	TGTGCCAGCAGCCAGGACCGTCGAGAGCAGTTCTTC
TRBV2	-	14	TRBJ1-1	CASSEGVSSAEAFF	TGTGCCAGCAGTGAGGGGGTTTCTAGTGCTGAAGCTTTCTTT
TRBV7-6	-	14	TRBJ2-7	CASSPSEASYEQYF	TGTGCCAGCAGCCCCTCCGAGGCCTCCTACGAGCAGTACTTC
TRBV7-2	TRBD2	15	TRBJ2-7	CASSLDAGGAYEQYF	TGTGCCAGCAGCTTAGACGCGGGGGGCGCCTACGAGCAGTACTTC
TRBV4-2	-	15	TRBJ2-3	CASSGRGGDTDTQYF	TGTGCCAGCAGCGGAAGGGGGGGGGACACAGATACGCAGTATTTT
TRBV30	-	16	TRBJ1-1	CAWIKPPANSNTEAFF	TGTGCCTGGATAAAACCCCCCGCAAATTCGAACACTGAAGCTTTCTTT
TRBV7-2	-	17	TRBJ1-4	CASSLSGRGGGNEKLFF	TGTGCCAGCAGCTTATCCGGCCGAGGGGGGGGCAATGAAAAACTGTTTTTT
TRBV11-2	-	19	TRBJ2-3	CASSSKGRVRNSSTDTQYF	TGTGCCAGCAGCTCCAAGGGAAGGGTGAGAAACTCTAGCACAGATACGCAGTATTTT
TRBV9	TRBD1	14	TRBJ2-7	CASSAGQDSYEQYF	TGTGCCAGCAGCGCGGGACAGGACTCCTACGAGCAGTACTTC
TRBV30	TRBD2	17	TRBJ2-1	CAWSGSRREASYNEQFF	TGTGCCTGGAGTGGAAGCCGACGGGAGGCCTCCTACAATGAGCAGTTCTTC